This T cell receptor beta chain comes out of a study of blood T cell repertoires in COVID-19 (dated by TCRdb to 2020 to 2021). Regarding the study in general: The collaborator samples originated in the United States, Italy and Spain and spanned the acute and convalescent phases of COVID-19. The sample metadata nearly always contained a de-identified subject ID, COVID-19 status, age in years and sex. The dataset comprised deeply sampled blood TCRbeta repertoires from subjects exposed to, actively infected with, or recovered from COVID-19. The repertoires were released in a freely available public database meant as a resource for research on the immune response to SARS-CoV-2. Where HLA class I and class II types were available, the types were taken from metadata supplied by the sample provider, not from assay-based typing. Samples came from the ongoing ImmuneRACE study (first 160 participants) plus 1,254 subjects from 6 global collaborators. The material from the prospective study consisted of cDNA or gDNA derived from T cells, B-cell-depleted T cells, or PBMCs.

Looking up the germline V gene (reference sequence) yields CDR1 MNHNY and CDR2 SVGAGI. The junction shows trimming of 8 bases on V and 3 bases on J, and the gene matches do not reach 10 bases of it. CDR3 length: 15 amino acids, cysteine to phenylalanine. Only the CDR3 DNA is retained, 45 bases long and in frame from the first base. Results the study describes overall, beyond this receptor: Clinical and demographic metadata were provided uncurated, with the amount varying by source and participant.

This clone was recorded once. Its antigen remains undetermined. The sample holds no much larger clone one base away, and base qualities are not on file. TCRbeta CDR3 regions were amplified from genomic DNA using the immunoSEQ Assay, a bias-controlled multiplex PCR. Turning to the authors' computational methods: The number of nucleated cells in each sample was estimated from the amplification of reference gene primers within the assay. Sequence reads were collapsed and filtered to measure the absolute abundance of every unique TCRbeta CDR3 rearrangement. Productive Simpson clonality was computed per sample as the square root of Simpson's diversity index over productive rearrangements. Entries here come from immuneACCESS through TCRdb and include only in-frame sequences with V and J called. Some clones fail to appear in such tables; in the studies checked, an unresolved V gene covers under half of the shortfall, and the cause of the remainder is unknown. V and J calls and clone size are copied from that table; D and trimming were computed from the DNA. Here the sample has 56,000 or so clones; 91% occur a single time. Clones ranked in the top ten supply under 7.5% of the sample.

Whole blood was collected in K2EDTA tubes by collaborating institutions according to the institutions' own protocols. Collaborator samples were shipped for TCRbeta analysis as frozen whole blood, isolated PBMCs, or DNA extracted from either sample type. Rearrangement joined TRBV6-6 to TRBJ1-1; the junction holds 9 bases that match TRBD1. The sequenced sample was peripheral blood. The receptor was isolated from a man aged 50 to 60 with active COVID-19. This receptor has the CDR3 CASQKDRGMDTEAFF. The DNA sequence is TGTGCCAGCCAGAAAGACAGGGGGATGGACACTGAAGCTTTCTTT.